This T cell receptor (beta chain) emerged from a study of OX40 agonist ivuxolimab in advanced cancers. The CDR3 length is 14 residues. Trimming left V 6 bases short and J 4 bases short, with 13 bases between. Germline V gives CDR1 SGHTA, CDR2 FQGTGA. TCRdb's table, derived via immunoSEQ multiplex PCR, lists solely in-frame clones and lacks some. The sample includes tens of thousands of clones, roughly 83% of them seen just once. The specimen comprised CD4+ or CD8+ T cells sorted from blood, sampled in a trial of the OX40 agonist ivuxolimab. The gene calls are TRBV7-3 and TRBJ2-1, with D unresolved. The receptor's source is an adult with an advanced solid tumor such as melanoma, head and neck, liver or kidney cancer. The CDR3 nucleotides are TGTGCCAGCAGTCGAGGTGTCGCATACAATGAGCAGTTCTTC. Translated, it gives CASSRGVAYNEQFF.